The 28 T cell receptor beta chains given below trace back to one sample, sequenced in a study of vaccination and CD4 T cells after COVID-19. Their target antigens are unknown. Time point of the sample: late sampling 161 to 241 days after vaccination in a few convalescent patients. Treatment specified: roughly nine-day PBMC culture with coronavirus spike peptide pools or control peptides (ViraFEST assay). An Oncomine TCR Beta short-read assay was used to sequence the DNA from cultured CD4+ T cells. TCRdb fed the PCR reads into MiXCR, producing one record per CDR3 protein. This sample has about 24,000 distinct CDR3 sequences, with 40% to 50% found just once. Material: CD4+ T cells from blood, cultured in vitro, obtained about 7 months after SARS-CoV-2 vaccination. The receptors were gathered from a human donor who had recovered from COVID-19.

The chain couples TRBV7-2 to TRBJ2-3; a weak D match, TRBD2 (5 bases). In germline, CDR1 is SGHTA, CDR2 FQGNSA. The CDR3 is 15 amino acids. The germline V and J ends were trimmed by 2 bases and 2 bases, with 11 bases remaining between them. The CDR3 is CASSLSSATTDTQYF. DNA for the CDR3: TGTGCCAGCAGCTTAAGTAGCGCCACCACAGATACGCAGTATTTT. The full variable domain, its missing parts supplied by reference TRBV7-2 and TRBJ2-3, is GAGVSQSPSNKVTEKGKDVELRCDPISGHTALYWYRQSLGQGLEFLIYFQGNSAPDKSGLPSDRFSAERTGGSVSTLTIQRTQQEDSAVYLCASSLSSATTDTQYFGPGTRLTVL.

This clonotype was found a few times. The chain uses TRBV6-1 and TRBJ2-7; 8 bases agree with TRBD1. V lost 6 bases, J lost 0 bases, and 7 bases stayed unmatched. The CDR3 totals 15 residues. Germline CDR1 and CDR2: MNHNS and SASEGT. In DNA, the CDR3 is TGTGCCAGCAGACGGGACAGGCTAAGCTCCTACGAGCAGTACTTC. It encodes CASRRDRLSSYEQYF.

V gene TRBV12-3 or TRBV12-4 combines with J gene TRBJ1-2; no reliable D call. The CDR3 is 12 amino acids. The V end lost 2 bases, the J end lost 1 base, and 2 bases lay between the germline ends. The CDR3 here is CASSLHNYGYTF. For the CDR3, the DNA is TGTGCCAGCAGTTTACATAACTATGGCTACACCTTC.

The chain uses TRBV28 and TRBJ2-1; D might be TRBD1 or TRBD2, each matching 5 bases. The length of the CDR3 is 15 residues. Trimming removed 4 bases from V and 1 base from J, with 11 bases in between. The germline V gene has CDR1 MDHEN and CDR2 SYDVKM. The CDR3 DNA is TGTGCCAGCAGTTCGAGGGGCCAGTCCTACAATGAGCAGTTCTTC. Protein: CASSSRGQSYNEQFF.

CDR3 sequence: CASSLIAGGLSYEQYF. Here the CDR3 DNA reads TGTGCCAGCAGCTTAATAGCGGGAGGGCTATCCTACGAGCAGTACTTC. V gene TRBV7-9 combines with J gene TRBJ2-7; TRBD2 agrees at 11 bases. The CDR3 has 16 amino acids. Per the germline V gene, CDR1 is SEHNR and CDR2 is FQNEAQ (reference sequence). Trimming removed 2 bases from V and 1 base from J; junction bases left unmatched: 4.

The chain carries TRBV7-2 and TRBJ2-3; D might be TRBD1 (5 bases). Germline lookup yields CDR1 SGHTA and CDR2 FQGNSA. V lost 5 bases and J 4 bases, leaving 10 bases between the germline ends. The CDR3 totals 13 residues. The CDR3 DNA reads as TGTGCCAGCAGCACAGGAGCCGCAGATACGCAGTATTTT. Its protein product is CASSTGAADTQYF.

Only a few counts were recorded for this clonotype. The chain links TRBV20-1 to TRBJ1-5, with no clear D. The CDR3 length is 14 residues. Germline assignment: CDR1 DFQATT and CDR2 SNEGSKA (reference sequence). V dropped 5 bases and J dropped 7 bases, with 18 bases sitting between them. The CDR3: CSAPPSTLGQPQHF. CDR3 in DNA: TGCAGTGCTCCCCCATCCACCCTGGGCCAGCCCCAGCATTTT.

This clonotype turned up a few times. V usage is TRBV6-5 and J usage is TRBJ1-2; D not certain. Trimming took 0 bases from V and 7 from J, leaving 9 bases between them. From germline, CDR1 is MNHEY and CDR2 SVGAGI. CDR3 length: 13 amino acids. The CDR3: CASSYSPGVGYTF. In nucleotides, the CDR3 is TGTGCCAGCAGTTACTCTCCCGGGGTTGGCTACACCTTC.

The J gene is TRBJ1-5, the V gene TRBV12-3 or TRBV12-4; 8 bases align to TRBD1. The CDR3 is made up of 15 amino acids. J lost 7 bases, V lost 3 bases, and 8 bases had no gene match. The CDR3 loop reads CASSLYDRGLQPQHF. The CDR3 DNA reads as TGTGCCAGCAGTTTGTACGACAGGGGACTGCAGCCCCAGCATTTT.

This chain uses TRBV20-1 with TRBJ2-5; D call uncertain. This CDR3 is 15 amino acids long. CDR1 is DFQATT, CDR2 SNEGSKA, per germline (reference sequence). The V end was cut by 0 bases, the J end by 1 base, with 12 bases between. CDR3 in amino acids: CSARDWSAGQETQYF. CDR3 sequence (DNA): TGCAGTGCTAGAGATTGGAGTGCTGGCCAAGAGACCCAGTACTTC.

This clonotype has only one observation. CDR3 in amino acids: CASSFRGVGETQYF. CDR3 nucleotides: TGTGCCAGCAGTTTTCGGGGGGTGGGGGAGACCCAGTACTTC. The chain carries TRBV28 and TRBJ2-7; 7 nucleotides line up with TRBD2. The closer fit of TRBJ2-5 to the DNA end suggests the J call may be wrong. The CDR3 has 14 residues. Germline loops: CDR1 MDHEN, CDR2 SYDVKM.

The CDR3 DNA is TGTGCCAGCAGTTACTCTGGCGGCGACAGGGAGTACTTC. Residues: CASSYSGGDREYF. V usage is TRBV6-5 and J usage is TRBJ2-7, with 7 positions matching TRBD1. The CDR3 totals 13 residues. Germline V gene data show CDR1 as MNHEY and CDR2 as SVGAGI. With V trimmed by 0 bases and J by 11 bases, 7 bases remained unmatched.

This chain joins TRBV7-9 and TRBJ2-3; 10 positions agree with TRBD2. Germline CDR1 reads SEHNR; CDR2 reads FQNEAQ (reference sequence). The CDR3 runs 17 residues. The V gene end was trimmed by 3 bases and the J gene end by 6 bases; junction bases not matched to a gene: 12. Here the CDR3 reads CASSFTSSGSSSDTQYF. The CDR3 nucleotides read TGTGCCAGCAGCTTCACCTCTAGCGGGAGTTCTTCGGATACGCAGTATTTT.

This clonotype came up a few times. The rearrangement links TRBV6-2 or TRBV6-3 to TRBJ1-1, with 8 bases lining up with TRBD1. J lost 4 bases, V lost 7 bases, and 5 bases had no gene match. The CDR3 contains 13 residues. CDR1 and CDR2 from the germline V gene are MNHEY and SVGEGT. The CDR3 nucleotides are TGTGCCAGCAATAACAGGGGGAGCACTGAAGCTTTCTTT. Translating gives CASNNRGSTEAFF.

In this sample, this clonotype turned up a few times. This sequence joins TRBV19 and TRBJ2-5; 11 bases line up with TRBD2. After removal of 9 bases from V and 0 bases from J, the junction contained 6 bases not matched to a gene. CDR3 length equals 15 residues. CDR1 and CDR2 (germline): LNHDA, SQIVND (reference sequence). CDR3 loop: CASRTSGQYQETQYF. The CDR3 DNA is TGTGCCAGCCGGACTAGCGGGCAGTACCAAGAGACCCAGTACTTC.

J is TRBJ2-3 and V is TRBV19; 10 positions agree with TRBD2. CDR1 and CDR2 (germline): LNHDA, SQIVND (reference sequence). The CDR3 spans 16 residues. With V trimmed by 5 bases and J by 1 base, 6 bases remained unmatched. The CDR3 DNA sequence: TGTGCCAGTAGTCCTCTAGCGGGAGAGGGCACAGATACGCAGTATTTT. This codes for CASSPLAGEGTDTQYF. The variable domain in full, with the rest retrieved from reference TRBV19 and TRBJ2-3, is DGGITQSPKYLFRKEGQNVTLSCEQNLNHDAMYWYRQDPGQGLRLIYYSQIVNDFQKGDIAEGYSVSREKKESFPLTVTSAQKNPTAFYLCASSPLAGEGTDTQYFGPGTRLTVL.

The CDR3 nucleotides are TGCAGTGTCGTGGGGACTAGCGGGAGCTACGAGCAGTACTTC. It translates to CSVVGTSGSYEQYF. V gene TRBV20-1 combines with J gene TRBJ2-7, with 14 positions matching TRBD2. The CDR3 consists of 14 residues. The germline CDR1 and CDR2 sequences are DFQATT and SNEGSKA (reference sequence). Losses at the gene ends were 7 bases for V and 3 bases for J; bases not matched to a gene: 5.

The chain combines TRBV11-2 with TRBJ2-3; maybe TRBD2 (6 bases). The CDR3 consists of 17 residues. CDR1 and CDR2 (germline): SGHAT, FQNNGV. Trimming left V 3 bases short and J 0 bases short, with 16 bases between. For the CDR3, the DNA is TGTGCCAGCAGCTTCAGACTAGACTTACCTAGCACAGATACGCAGTATTTT. Amino acids: CASSFRLDLPSTDTQYF.

This clonotype was counted a few times. This chain's CDR3 is CASSRGRDYSNQPQHF. CDR3 nucleotide sequence: TGTGCCAGCAGTAGGGGGAGGGACTATAGCAATCAGCCCCAGCATTTT. The J gene is TRBJ1-5, the V gene TRBV28; D might be TRBD1 (6 bases). The CDR3 spans 16 residues. The germline V gene has CDR1 MDHEN and CDR2 SYDVKM. V lost 5 bases and J 0 bases, leaving 14 bases between the germline ends.

This chain joins TRBV6-1 and TRBJ1-5; tentatively, D is TRBD1 (6 bases). The germline V gene encodes CDR1 MNHNS and CDR2 SASEGT. V lost 3 bases and J 4 bases, leaving 13 bases between the germline ends. The CDR3 consists of 15 residues. Here the CDR3 reads CASSEMLGGNQPQHF. The CDR3 DNA reads as TGTGCCAGCAGTGAGATGTTAGGGGGAAATCAGCCCCAGCATTTT.

The count of this clonotype is one. The chain joins TRBV28 to TRBJ2-6; TRBD1 agrees at 7 bases. Germline V lookup: CDR1 MDHEN, CDR2 SYDVKM. The CDR3 is made up of 16 amino acids. V lost 5 bases, J lost 0 bases, and 4 bases stayed unmatched. The CDR3 sequence: CASSPGTVSGANVLTF. CDR3 bases: TGTGCCAGCAGTCCCGGGACAGTCTCTGGGGCCAACGTCCTGACTTTC.

The chain couples TRBV28 to TRBJ2-5, with D possibly matching TRBD1 (6 bases). Per the germline V gene, CDR1 is MDHEN and CDR2 is SYDVKM. Deletions cut 6 bases from V and 5 bases from J, with 13 bases between. CDR3 length: 13 amino acids. The CDR3 DNA reads TGTGCCAGCAGGGAACAGGGTTTGGAGACCCAGTACTTC. Protein product: CASREQGLETQYF. Full variable domain (outside the CDR3, taken from reference TRBV28 and TRBJ2-5): DVKVTQSSRYLVKRTGEKVFLECVQDMDHENMFWYRQDPGLGLRLIYFSYDVKMKEKGDIPEGYSVSREKKERFSLILESASTNQTSMYLCASREQGLETQYFGPGTRLLVL.

V usage is TRBV28 and J usage is TRBJ1-1, with D possibly TRBD1 on 5 matching bases. This CDR3 is built from 12 residues. Per the germline V gene, CDR1 is MDHEN and CDR2 is SYDVKM. Trimming shortened V by 8 bases and J by 9 bases, and 16 bases separated the two germline ends. The CDR3 DNA reads TGTGCCAGCTACGGGAGGGGTCGGAAAGCTTTCTTT. Encoded protein: CASYGRGRKAFF.

By proportion, this clonotype is medium-sized (0.01 to 0.1%). This rearrangement joins TRBV27 to TRBJ2-1; D unresolved. CDR3 size: 14 residues. Germline V gene data show CDR1 as MNHEY and CDR2 as SMNVEV (reference sequence). V gave up 5 bases and J gave up 3 bases, with 11 bases separating them. CDR3 nucleotide sequence: TGTGCCAGCAGTCCCCGGACGGTCTACAATGAGCAGTTCTTC. Its translation is CASSPRTVYNEQFF.

This clonotype was counted only a few times. The chain couples TRBV7-9 to TRBJ2-7; possibly TRBD1 or TRBD2 for D (5 bases each). The CDR3 is 14 residues long. The germline CDR1 and CDR2 sequences are SEHNR and FQNEAQ (reference sequence). Trimming removed 5 bases at V and 3 bases at J, with 14 bases between. The CDR3 nucleotides read TGTGCCAGCAGCAACCGGGACCTATACTACGAGCAGTACTTC. It codes for CASSNRDLYYEQYF. The whole variable domain, filled in from reference TRBV7-9 and TRBJ2-7, reads DTGVSQNPRHKITKRGQNVTFRCDPISEHNRLYWYRQTLGQGPEFLTYFQNEAQLEKSRLLSDRFSAERPKGSFSTLEIQRTEQGDSAMYLCASSNRDLYYEQYFGPGTRLTVT.

The rearrangement joins TRBV20-1 to TRBJ2-7; D is undetermined. The CDR3 extends over 12 amino acids. The V gene lost 6 bases and the J gene lost 5 bases, with 14 bases spanning the gap. Germline lookup yields CDR1 DFQATT and CDR2 SNEGSKA (reference sequence). CDR3 region: CSADASANEQYF. CDR3 in DNA: TGCAGTGCCGATGCCTCTGCGAACGAGCAGTACTTC.

The chain carries TRBV28 and TRBJ1-6; 10 bases align to TRBD1. The CDR3 consists of 15 residues. V was clipped by 6 bases and J by 4 bases; unmatched bases: 3. CDR1 is MDHEN, CDR2 SYDVKM, per germline. The CDR3 is CASSRGQGYNSPLHF. The CDR3 DNA reads as TGTGCCAGCAGCAGGGGACAGGGGTATAATTCACCCCTCCACTTT.

Relative to its sample, this clonotype is medium-sized. CDR3 region: CASSPETGGSYEQYF. In nucleotides, the CDR3 is TGTGCCAGCAGCCCCGAGACGGGAGGGAGTTACGAGCAGTACTTC. V usage is TRBV6-1 and J usage is TRBJ2-7; the match to TRBD2 covers 8 bases. Germline CDR1 MNHNS, CDR2 SASEGT. The CDR3 loop spans 15 amino acids. V gave up 6 bases and J gave up 4 bases; unmatched junction bases: 11.